This TCR beta chain was sequenced during a study of T-cell memory formation after mild COVID-19 (dated by TCRdb to 2020 to 2022). Regarding the complete study: TCR sequence clusters from the two donors were found to be largely donor specific. Two young, previously healthy adult volunteers, one female and one male, were included in the cohort. In a couple of donors, T-cell clones that expanded and contracted after mild COVID-19 were tracked by sequencing TCRalpha and TCRbeta repertoires over time.

Spanning cysteine to phenylalanine, the CDR3 consists of 15 amino acids. The read is trimmed to its CDR3 DNA, 45 bases read in frame from base 1. V was cut back by 5 bases and J by 4 bases, leaving a gap of 17 bases between them. Notes on this clonotype: Its antigen has not been determined. Base qualities are not provided; no much larger clone lies one nucleotide away.

Summary of the overall study and its limitations: Contracting CD4+ clones were found mainly in CM and EM memory subsets, while CD8+ clones were enriched in EMRA. The second-wave clones that peaked on day 37 were not confirmed to be SARS-CoV-2 specific. Some responding clones were detected in pre-infection memory, which suggested that pre-existing cross-reactive memory T cells had joined the SARS-CoV-2 response. Balanced CD4/CD8 phenotypes were observed for clones contracting from day 15 to 85, whereas a bias towards CD4+ was observed for a second wave of clones expanding from day 15 to 37. The study included only a couple of mild cases, and larger cohorts that include severe cases with pre-infection samples were judged to be necessary.

The data were produced on an Illumina NovaSeq 6000. cDNA libraries for TCRalpha and TCRbeta were prepared by 5'RACE using constant-segment primers, with sample barcodes and unique molecular identifiers added. RNA was extracted from every sample with Trizol reagent. Libraries were amplified in two PCR steps, with a second sample barcode and Illumina TruSeq adapters added in the second step. Libraries were sequenced on an Illumina NovaSeq with 2 x 150 bp paired-end reads. For the original study's pipeline: With migec v1.2.7, reads were demultiplexed and then collapsed into UMI-guided consensus sequences. With mixcr v2.1.11, UMI consensuses were aligned to TRA and TRB V and J templates and assembled into clonotypes. Expanded or contracted clonotypes were those called significant by both edgeR and NoisET, with noise models trained on biological replicates. For edgeR calls, the cutoffs were a false discovery rate-adjusted p below 0.01 and a log2 fold-change threshold of 1. PCA with hierarchical clustering of max-normalized trajectories of the 1000 most abundant clonotypes was used as exploratory dynamics analysis. The CD4 or CD8 phenotype of responding clones was assigned using the separately sequenced CD4+ and CD8+ repertoires. The public reads were reanalyzed by TCRdb: fastp trimming at Q25, MiXCR alignment, in-frame beta chains only. Rows with a matching CDR3 protein are joined into one entry that keeps the most common DNA and genes. For this entry, the V and J calls and clone size follow TCRdb and not the study's own pipeline. This sample lists roughly 340,000 distinct CDR3 sequences; more than 15% were detected once. 20% to 25% of the sample is held by the ten biggest clonotypes.

Ficoll-Paque density gradient centrifugation was used to isolate PBMCs. This TCR was recovered from a man between 18 and 35 years old who had mild COVID-19 (a few samples of this study predate the infection). The sample titles of this study are shuffled in the database, so cell type and time point are left out; the donor was told from shared clones. Sequencing was carried out using PBMCs or a T cell subset sorted from them (not recorded which). This receptor chain uses TRBV12-3 or TRBV12-4 and TRBJ1-1; possibly the D gene is TRBD1, per 6 matching bases. The CDR3 amino acid sequence is: CASSPSGTRGTEAFF. The DNA sequence follows: TGTGCCAGCAGTCCATCCGGGACACGGGGCACTGAAGCTTTCTTT.